A selection of T cell receptor beta chains follows, all from one sample in a study of read filtering for tumor transcriptome and immune sequencing. TCRdb re-derived calls from the reads in MiXCR, one entry per CDR3 protein. The table shows roughly 90,000 distinct CDR3 sequences, with 20% to 25% occurring only once. The material sequenced was a population of CD138-negative cells sorted from bone marrow. These TCRs come from a donor aged 40 or older with multiple myeloma. Each CDR3 is given with its conserved first and last residue. D genes are given only for firm matches. Part of the rows lack a size; the others show once, few, many or a class for expanded clones.

>.|.|TRBV7-9|TRBJ2-1
CASSRAQAGANEQFF
TGTGCCAGCAGCCGAGCCCAGGCGGGGGCCAACGAGCAGTTCTTC
>many|.|TRBV5-4|TRBJ2-3
CASSSNTDTQYF
TGTGCCAGCAGCAGTAACACAGATACGCAGTATTTT
>.|.|TRBV11-2|TRBJ2-1
CASSEGTHRVGEQFF
TGTGCCAGCAGCGAGGGGACTCATCGGGTCGGGGAGCAGTTCTTC
>many|.|TRBV5-1|TRBJ1-2
CASSHTDYGYTF
TGCGCCAGCAGCCATACTGATTATGGCTACACCTTC
>many|.|TRBV6-1|TRBJ2-7
CASSFRTWDEQYF
TGTGCCAGCAGTTTCCGGACCTGGGACGAGCAGTACTTC
>few|.|TRBV5-1|TRBJ1-2
CASSFTDNYGYTF
TGCGCCAGCAGCTTCACCGACAACTATGGCTACACCTTC
>many|TRBD1|TRBV24-1|TRBJ1-5
CATSDGGGGRTEPQHF
TGTGCCACCAGTGATGGCGGAGGGGGCAGGACGGAGCCCCAGCATTTT
>many|.|TRBV4-1|TRBJ1-5
CASSQVRDGGGQPQHF
TGCGCCAGCAGCCAAGTCCGGGACGGGGGCGGTCAGCCCCAGCATTTT
>.|.|TRBV11-2|TRBJ2-7
CASSARISYEQYF
TGTGCCAGCAGCGCCAGGATCTCCTACGAGCAGTACTTC
>.|.|TRBV7-2|TRBJ1-1
CASSPPGFGAFF
TGTGCTAGCAGCCCCCCGGGGTTCGGCGCTTTCTTT
>many|.|TRBV5-1|TRBJ2-7
CASSLELFSSYEQYF
TGCGCCAGCAGCTTGGAACTGTTTAGCTCCTACGAGCAGTACTTC
>many|.|TRBV12-3/TRBV12-4|TRBJ2-3
CASSFLARADTQYF
TGTGCCAGCAGCTTCCTAGCGCGGGCAGATACGCAGTATTTT
>few|TRBD2|TRBV2|TRBJ2-5
CASKTSVLETQYF
TGTGCCAGCAAAACTAGCGTTCTGGAGACCCAGTACTTC
>many|TRBD1|TRBV5-1|TRBJ2-7
CASSFLGTGTYEQYF
TGCGCCAGCAGCTTCCTCGGGACAGGGACCTACGAGCAGTACTTC
>many|.|TRBV5-1|TRBJ2-3
CASSDGSADTQYF
TGCGCCAGCAGCGACGGTTCCGCAGATACGCAGTATTTT
>few|.|TRBV20-1|TRBJ2-5
CSAKLSHSTQYF
TGCAGTGCTAAGTTGTCCCATTCGACCCAGTACTTC
>many|TRBD2|TRBV6-5|TRBJ2-2
CASSYRVLAGNTGELFF
TGTGCCAGCAGTTACCGTGTACTAGCGGGGAACACCGGGGAGCTGTTTTTT
>.|.|TRBV5-1|TRBJ2-5
CASSLSTSQETQYF
TGCGCCAGCAGCTTGTCTACCAGTCAAGAGACCCAGTACTTC
>many|.|TRBV2|TRBJ2-1
CASSELSSYNEQFF
TGTGCCAGCAGTGAACTATCCTCCTACAATGAGCAGTTCTTC
>.|.|TRBV5-1|TRBJ1-2
CASSLVPANYGYTF
TGCGCCAGCAGCTTGGTCCCAGCCAACTATGGCTACACCTTC
>many|.|TRBV19|TRBJ1-1
CASTKEQNTEAFF
TGTGCCAGTACCAAGGAGCAGAACACTGAAGCTTTCTTT
>many|TRBD2|TRBV12-3/TRBV12-4|TRBJ2-3
CASSFSGLAGGGADTQYF
TGTGCCAGCAGTTTCTCGGGACTAGCGGGGGGTGGCGCAGATACGCAGTATTTT
>many|TRBD1|TRBV28|TRBJ2-1
CASSSGTGGAYNEQFF
TGTGCCAGCAGTTCCGGGACAGGGGGGGCCTACAATGAGCAGTTCTTC
>few|.|TRBV20-1|TRBJ1-2
CSARMGGTNYGYTF
TGCAGTGCTAGGATGGGGGGGACTAACTATGGCTACACCTTC
>many|.|TRBV6-5|TRBJ2-1
CASSYSRVYNEQFF
TGTGCCAGCAGTTACTCGCGGGTTTACAATGAGCAGTTCTTC
>.|.|TRBV12-3/TRBV12-4|TRBJ2-3
CASTTGLPVQYF
TGTGCCAGCACCACGGGACTTCCGGTGCAGTATTTT
>.|TRBD1|TRBV7-9|TRBJ2-5
CASGPRQGAGETQYF
TGTGCCAGCGGCCCACGACAGGGGGCTGGGGAGACCCAGTACTTC
>many|TRBD1|TRBV12-5|TRBJ1-1
CASGRSDREAFF
TGTGCTAGTGGCCGATCGGACAGGGAAGCTTTCTTT
>.|TRBD2|TRBV7-2|TRBJ2-3
CASSFFWGGGADTQYF
TGTGCCAGCAGCTTTTTTTGGGGGGGAGGGGCGGATACGCAGTATTTT
>.|.|TRBV11-2|TRBJ2-5
CASSRDRANLGETQYF
TGTGCCAGCAGCCGAGACCGGGCTAACCTAGGAGAGACCCAGTACTTC
>few|.|TRBV10-2|TRBJ1-2
CASSPVRGVDGYTF
TGCGCCAGCAGTCCCGTAAGGGGCGTGGACGGCTACACCTTC
>.|.|TRBV21-1|TRBJ2-2
CASRLGQGTNTGELFF
TGTGCCAGCAGGTTGGGACAGGGGACGAACACCGGGGAGCTGTTTTTT
>many|.|TRBV7-9|TRBJ1-1
CASSSRPFDTEAFF
TGTGCCAGCAGCTCCCGCCCCTTTGACACTGAAGCTTTCTTT
>few|TRBD2|TRBV20-1|TRBJ2-1
CSASLAGGSNEQFF
TGCAGTGCTTCACTAGCGGGGGGGAGCAATGAGCAGTTCTTC
>many|.|TRBV15|TRBJ2-3
CATSRWAADTQYF
TGTGCCACCAGCAGATGGGCGGCAGATACGCAGTATTTT
>many|TRBD2|TRBV5-1|TRBJ2-3
CASTSPPLAGGRTDTQYF
TGCGCCAGCACCTCCCCCCCGCTAGCGGGGGGGCGCACAGATACGCAGTATTTT
>many|.|TRBV2|TRBJ2-5
CASSGSTTQETQYF
TGTGCCAGCAGTGGAAGCACCACACAAGAGACCCAGTACTTC
>.|TRBD1|TRBV20-1|TRBJ2-7
CSASPGTGAYEQYF
TGCAGTGCTAGTCCCGGGACAGGGGCCTACGAGCAGTACTTC
>many|.|TRBV10-2|TRBJ2-1
CASSLAGGGGNEQFF
TGCGCCAGCTCCCTTGCAGGGGGCGGGGGTAATGAGCAGTTCTTC
>many|TRBD1|TRBV19|TRBJ1-2
CASSTEGAGNYGYTF
TGTGCCAGTAGTACCGAGGGGGCTGGAAACTATGGCTACACCTTC
>many|.|TRBV19|TRBJ1-1
CASSPYTTEGTEAFF
TGTGCCAGTAGCCCCTACACCACAGAAGGCACTGAAGCTTTCTTT